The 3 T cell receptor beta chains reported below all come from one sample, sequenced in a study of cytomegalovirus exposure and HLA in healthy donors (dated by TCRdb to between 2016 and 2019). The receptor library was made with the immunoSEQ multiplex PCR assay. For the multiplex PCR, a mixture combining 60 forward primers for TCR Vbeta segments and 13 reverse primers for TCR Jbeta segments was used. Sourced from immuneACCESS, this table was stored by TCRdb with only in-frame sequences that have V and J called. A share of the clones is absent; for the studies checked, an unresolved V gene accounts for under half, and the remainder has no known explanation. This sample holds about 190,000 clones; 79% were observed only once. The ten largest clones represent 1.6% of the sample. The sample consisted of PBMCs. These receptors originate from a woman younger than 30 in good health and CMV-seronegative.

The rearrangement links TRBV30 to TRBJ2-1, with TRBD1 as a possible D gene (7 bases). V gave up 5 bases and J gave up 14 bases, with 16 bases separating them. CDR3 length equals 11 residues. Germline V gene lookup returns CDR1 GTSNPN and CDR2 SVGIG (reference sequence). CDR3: CAWGGTEEEFF. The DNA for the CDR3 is TGTGCCTGGGGAGGGACAGAAGAAGAGTTCTTC.

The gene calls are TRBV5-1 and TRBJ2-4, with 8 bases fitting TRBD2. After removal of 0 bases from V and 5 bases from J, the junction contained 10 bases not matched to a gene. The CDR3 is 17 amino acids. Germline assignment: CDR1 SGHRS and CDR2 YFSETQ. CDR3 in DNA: TGCGCCAGCAGCTTGGGACACGCGGGGGGCCCTCAAAACATTCAGTACTTC. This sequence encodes CASSLGHAGGPQNIQYF.

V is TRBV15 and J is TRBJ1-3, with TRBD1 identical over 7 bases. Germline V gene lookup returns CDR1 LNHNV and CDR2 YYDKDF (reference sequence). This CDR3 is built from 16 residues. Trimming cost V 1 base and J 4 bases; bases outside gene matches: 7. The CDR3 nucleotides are TGTGCCACCAGCAGAGCCGGGACAGAGCTCGGAAACACCATATATTTT. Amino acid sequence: CATSRAGTELGNTIYF. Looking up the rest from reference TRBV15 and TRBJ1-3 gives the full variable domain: DAMVIQNPRYQVTQFGKPVTLSCSQTLNHNVMYWYQQKSSQAPKLLFHYYDKDFNNEADTPDNFQSRRPNTSFCFLDIRSPGLGDTAMYLCATSRAGTELGNTIYFGEGSWLTVV.